The 16 T cell receptor beta chains below come from one sample, sequenced in a study of blood T cell repertoires in COVID-19. Libraries were prepared by immunoSEQ multiplex PCR; TCRdb keeps only in-frame clonotypes and omits some of them. The sample lists around 250,000 clones, 80% to 85% occurring once. The specimen was peripheral blood. These receptors were obtained from a man over 45 with active or convalescent COVID-19.

The sample holds a few counts of this clone. The chain links TRBV5-4 to TRBJ2-7; D uncertain. This CDR3 spans 13 amino acids. Germline V CDR1 and CDR2: SGHNT, YYREEE (reference sequence). V was trimmed by 4 bases and J by 5 bases, leaving 13 bases between them. The CDR3 protein is CASSPRVGDEQYF. The CDR3 DNA is TGTGCCAGCAGCCCCAGAGTGGGCGACGAGCAGTACTTC.

Points on this clone: This CDR3 is also generated by other DNA sequences in the sample. The V call is TRBV18, the J call TRBJ1-1; TRBD1 matches at 10 bases. V shed 3 bases, J shed 4 bases, and the junction held 2 bases outside the gene matches. There are 14 residues in the CDR3. Germline CDR1 and CDR2: KGHSH and LQKENI. In DNA, the CDR3 is TGTGCCAGCTCACCGGGACAGGGGAGCACTGAAGCTTTCTTT. Translating it yields CASSPGQGSTEAFF.

This sequence joins TRBV19 and TRBJ2-1; 11 bases align to TRBD1. Germline CDR1 is LNHDA and CDR2 is SQIVND (reference sequence). The V and J ends lost 10 bases and 6 bases, in that order; junction bases with no gene match: 5. CDR3 length: 13 residues. DNA for the CDR3: TGTGCCACCCGGGACAGGGGGTCCAATGAGCAGTTCTTC. It codes for CATRDRGSNEQFF.

This chain uses TRBV10-1 with TRBJ1-4; no definite D call. Per the germline V gene, CDR1 is WNHNN and CDR2 is SYGVQD (reference sequence). V was trimmed by 0 bases and J by 4 bases, leaving 9 bases between them. The CDR3 has 15 residues. The CDR3 spells CASSESNSFNEKLFF. The CDR3 DNA reads as TGCGCCAGCAGTGAGTCGAACAGTTTTAATGAAAAACTGTTTTTT.

This chain links TRBV12-3 or TRBV12-4 with TRBJ1-5; D not resolved. Trimming left V 4 bases short and J 4 bases short, with 5 bases between. CDR3 length: 12 residues. This CDR3 is CASSYSNQPQHF. The CDR3 nucleotides read TGTGCCAGCAGTTATTCAAATCAGCCCCAGCATTTT.

The chain employs TRBV19 and TRBJ1-2; maybe TRBD1 (5 bases). Deletions cut 3 bases from V and 5 bases from J, with 10 bases between. CDR1 is LNHDA, CDR2 SQIVND, per germline (reference sequence). CDR3 length: 13 amino acids. This CDR3 is CASSIDRQYGYTF. In nucleotides, the CDR3 is TGTGCCAGTAGTATCGACAGACAATATGGCTACACCTTC.

The chain recombines TRBV7-3 with TRBJ2-3; a weak D match, TRBD2 (7 bases). CDR1 is SGHTA and CDR2 is FQGTGA in the germline V gene. This CDR3 has 15 residues. V dropped 4 bases and J dropped 4 bases, with 15 bases sitting between them. CDR3 sequence: CASSSGGLESDTQYF. The DNA of the CDR3 is TGTGCCAGCAGCTCGGGGGGCCTTGAGTCAGATACGCAGTATTTT.

This chain uses TRBV5-4 with TRBJ2-7, with a possible D match to TRBD2 (5 bases). Trimming shortened V by 10 bases and J by 0 bases, and 14 bases separated the two germline ends. The V gene's germline CDR1 is SGHNT and CDR2 YYREEE (reference sequence). This CDR3 is built from 13 residues. The CDR3 loop is CAGTLAGSYEQYF. The CDR3 DNA reads as TGTGCCGGTACCCTGGCGGGCTCCTACGAGCAGTACTTC.

This chain joins TRBV7-9 and TRBJ1-4; D gene ambiguous. V lost 4 bases and J lost 6, with 15 bases in between. CDR1 is SEHNR and CDR2 is FQNEAQ in the germline V gene (reference sequence). The CDR3 has 15 amino acids. CDR3 in DNA: TGTGCCAGCAGCTCGGGGAGTACCGGGGATGAAAAACTGTTTTTT. Translated, it gives CASSSGSTGDEKLFF.

The gene calls are TRBV11-1 and TRBJ2-1, with D possibly being TRBD1 (5 bases). This CDR3 contains 14 residues. The germline V and J ends were trimmed by 5 bases and 4 bases, with 12 bases remaining between them. Germline V gene lookup returns CDR1 SGHAT and CDR2 FQDESV (reference sequence). CDR3 loop: CASSPGLRYNEQFF. The CDR3 bases are TGTGCCAGCAGCCCAGGGTTACGGTACAATGAGCAGTTCTTC.

The chain couples TRBV5-5 to TRBJ1-1; 9 positions agree with TRBD1. Germline CDR1 is SGHKS and CDR2 is YYEKEE (reference sequence). The CDR3 consists of 15 residues. J lost 4 bases, V lost 0 bases, and 4 bases had no gene match. Here the CDR3 reads CASSLVGTGSTEAFF. The CDR3 DNA follows: TGTGCCAGCAGCTTGGTTGGGACAGGGAGCACTGAAGCTTTCTTT.

The genes are TRBV5-5 and TRBJ2-7, with D possibly matching TRBD1 (6 bases). V was pared by 2 bases and J by 4 bases, with 13 bases between. This CDR3 has 14 residues. Germline-derived CDR1 and CDR2 are SGHKS and YYEKEE (reference sequence). The CDR3 loop reads CASSFRDTNYEQYF. CDR3 nucleotide sequence: TGTGCCAGCAGCTTCAGGGACACCAATTACGAGCAGTACTTC.

V is TRBV25-1 and J is TRBJ1-6; D remains ambiguous. CDR1 is MGHDK, CDR2 SYGVNS, per germline. This CDR3 is 14 amino acids long. V was trimmed by 1 base and J by 7 bases, leaving 8 bases between them. CDR3 residues: CASSEFLGNSPLHF. The DNA of the CDR3 is TGTGCCAGCAGTGAATTTCTCGGGAATTCACCCCTCCACTTT.

CDR3 sequence reads: CASSYPGQGVVNTEAFF. DNA of the CDR3: TGTGCCAGCAGTTATCCGGGACAGGGGGTGGTGAACACTGAAGCTTTCTTT. The J gene is TRBJ1-1, the V gene TRBV2, with TRBD1 identical over 11 bases. The CDR3 sequence is 17 residues long. Trimming cost V 5 bases and J 0 bases; bases outside gene matches: 8. Germline assignment: CDR1 SNHLY and CDR2 FYNNEI. Combining the CDR3 with reference TRBV2 and TRBJ1-1 gives the whole variable domain EPEVTQTPSHQVTQMGQEVILRCVPISNHLYFYWYRQILGQKVEFLVSFYNNEISEKSEIFDDQFSVERPDGSNFTLKIRSTKLEDSAMYFCASSYPGQGVVNTEAFFGQGTRLTVV.

CDR3 residues: CASSLEVGLARTQYF. CDR3 nucleotide sequence: TGTGCCAGCAGCTTAGAAGTAGGACTAGCGAGGACCCAGTACTTC. V usage is TRBV7-2 and J usage is TRBJ2-5; 9 bases agree with TRBD2. CDR1 is SGHTA, CDR2 FQGNSA, per germline. The CDR3 runs 15 residues. Germline trimming cut 1 base from V and 7 bases from J; bases unmatched to any gene: 7.

The count of this clone is one. This sequence joins TRBV18 and TRBJ1-5, with a possible D match to TRBD1 (5 bases). This CDR3 is 16 amino acids long. V lost 2 bases and J 2 bases, leaving 13 bases between the germline ends. Germline-derived CDR1 and CDR2 are KGHSH and LQKENI. CDR3 in amino acids: CASSPESGLGNQPQHF. CDR3 nucleotide sequence: TGTGCCAGCTCACCAGAATCAGGGCTTGGCAATCAGCCCCAGCATTTT.